This paragraph reports one T cell receptor beta chain. With 3 bases removed from V and 5 bases from J, the gap between germline ends came to 13 bases. The CDR3 is 15 residues long. The germline CDR1 and CDR2 sequences are LNHDA and SQIVND (reference sequence). This entry comes from a study of blood T cell repertoires in COVID-19. Overall study context: Material from acute and convalescent COVID-19 was sourced from the United States, Italy and Spain. PBMCs, B-cell-depleted T cells, or T cells provided the cDNA or gDNA that made up the material.

Original data processing: Nucleated cell counts were estimated from reference gene primer amplification. Here immunoSEQ multiplex PCR was the method, and the copy in TCRdb shows in-frame clones only, minus some. D and trimming were read from the DNA, whereas the V and J calls and clone size are those reported in that table. The sample holds about 74,000 clones; around 86% are singletons and the top ten take 25% to 35%. The specimen was peripheral blood. The clonotype comes from a woman at least 80 years old with active or convalescent COVID-19. This chain uses TRBV19 with TRBJ2-2; D remains ambiguous. The CDR3 DNA is TGTGCCAGTAGTATGTCAGTACGAGCGACCGGGGAGCTGTTTTTT. It encodes CASSMSVRATGELFF.